These T cell receptor beta chains were read from a single sample in a study of T cells expressing NK-cell markers. TCRdb derives one entry per CDR3 protein from the 5' RACE reads, leaving out DNA. Its clone listing holds some 110,000 distinct CDR3 sequences. The specimen was blood T cells: a sorted CD56 or NKG2C T cell subset, CD4+ or CD8+ T cells, or bulk PBMC T cells (not recorded which). These receptors were taken from a woman between 18 and 70 years old in good health. Both conserved end residues are part of each CDR3.

length	V	J	CDR3
13	TRBV6-5	TRBJ1-3	CASSYDGTNTIYF
16	TRBV5-1	TRBJ2-7	CASSPSGDSTTYEQYF
16	TRBV7-2	TRBJ2-7	CASSRGGQGFSYEQYF
14	TRBV27	TRBJ2-1	CASSSGLLQGEQFF
15	TRBV6-1	TRBJ2-5	CASSPGLGYQETQYF
14	TRBV6-1	TRBJ1-1	CASSPRGEGTEAFF
14	TRBV5-1	TRBJ2-7	CASSLGAGGYEQYF
19	TRBV20-1	TRBJ2-6	CSARDHSGPSLSGANVLTF
11	TRBV29-1	TRBJ2-3	CSALAGRPQYF
16	TRBV30	TRBJ2-3	CAWSVLAGGPTDTQYF
14	TRBV19	TRBJ2-3	CASSIGGDLDTQYF
16	TRBV4-3	TRBJ2-1	CASSQDSQGAYNEQFF
12	TRBV30	TRBJ2-7	CAAALAGVEQYF
16	TRBV7-9	TRBJ1-2	CASSLEGTAANYGYTF
17	TRBV19	TRBJ2-3	CASSILVNSGDTDTQYF
12	TRBV7-9	TRBJ2-1	CATGTGVNEQFF
18	TRBV6-4	TRBJ2-3	CASSKAPGGGAGTDTQYF
14	TRBV20-1	TRBJ2-1	CSARALADYNEQFF
13	TRBV12-3/TRBV12-4	TRBJ2-5	CASSFPDQETQYF
17	TRBV7-8	TRBJ2-5	CASSIGLAGEGQETQYF
15	TRBV15	TRBJ2-5	CATEDIRTAQETQYF
15	TRBV4-3	TRBJ1-6	CASSVHRDLNSPLHF
12	TRBV15	TRBJ2-1	CATGHSLNEQFF
15	TRBV12-5	TRBJ2-3	CASGGSGGSTDTQYF
13	TRBV15	TRBJ2-2	CATSEGNTGELFF
14	TRBV7-8	TRBJ2-7	CASSGQFNSYEQYF
17	TRBV20-1	TRBJ2-3	CSASPRTSGSHTDTQYF
12	TRBV29-1	TRBJ1-2	CSVAGGADGYTF
15	TRBV7-2	TRBJ2-7	CASSLDDRGTNEQYF
13	TRBV20-1	TRBJ2-1	CSADASSYNEQFF
15	TRBV7-8	TRBJ2-1	CASSLESEAYNEQFF
12	TRBV29-1	TRBJ1-2	CSVTGTFYGYTF
14	TRBV27	TRBJ2-1	CASTGLAPYNEQFF
13	TRBV6-2/TRBV6-3	TRBJ1-5	CASSYSTAQPQHF
14	TRBV4-3	TRBJ2-7	CASGPGLAGVEQYF
12	TRBV29-1	TRBJ1-1	CSVDRGGSEAFF